This note documents a single TCR beta chain sequence. Next came a second PCR, run for about 6 to 11 cycles, which used a sample-barcoded 5' primer along with a J-beta primer mix. TCRdb re-analysed the 5' RACE reads in MiXCR, keeping a single row per CDR3 protein. The data hold about 1.5 million distinct CDR3 sequences, with around 40% observed a single time. This specimen belongs to a study of blood T cells in healthy people across ages. The CDR3 length is 15 residues. In germline, CDR1 is MGHDK, CDR2 SYGVNS. The rearrangement links TRBV25-1 to TRBJ2-1, with 9 bases that match TRBD2. The assigned J gene may be wrong: the sequence end matches TRBJ2-7 better. Sequenced: blood. The TCR comes from a woman under 30 in good health. The chain's CDR3 is CASSGSGSSYNEQYF. The CDR3 DNA is TGTGCCAGCAGCGGTAGCGGGAGCTCCTACAATGAGCAGTACTTC.